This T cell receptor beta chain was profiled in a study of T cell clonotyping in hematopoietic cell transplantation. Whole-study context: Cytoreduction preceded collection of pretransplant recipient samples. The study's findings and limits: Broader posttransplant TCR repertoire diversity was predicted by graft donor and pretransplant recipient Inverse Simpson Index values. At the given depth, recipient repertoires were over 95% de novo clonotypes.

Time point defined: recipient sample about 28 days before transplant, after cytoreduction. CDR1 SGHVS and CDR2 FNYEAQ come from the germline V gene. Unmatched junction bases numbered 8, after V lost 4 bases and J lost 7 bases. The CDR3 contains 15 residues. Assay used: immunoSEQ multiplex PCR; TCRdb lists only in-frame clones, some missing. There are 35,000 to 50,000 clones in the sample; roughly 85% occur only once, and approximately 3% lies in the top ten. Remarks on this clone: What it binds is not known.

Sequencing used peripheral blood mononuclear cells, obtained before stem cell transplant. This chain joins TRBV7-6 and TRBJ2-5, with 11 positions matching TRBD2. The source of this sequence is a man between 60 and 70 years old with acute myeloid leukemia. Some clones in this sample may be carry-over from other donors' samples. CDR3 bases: TGTGCCAGCAGCTCACTGGGGACTAGCGGTGGGACCCAGTACTTC. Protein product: CASSSLGTSGGTQYF.